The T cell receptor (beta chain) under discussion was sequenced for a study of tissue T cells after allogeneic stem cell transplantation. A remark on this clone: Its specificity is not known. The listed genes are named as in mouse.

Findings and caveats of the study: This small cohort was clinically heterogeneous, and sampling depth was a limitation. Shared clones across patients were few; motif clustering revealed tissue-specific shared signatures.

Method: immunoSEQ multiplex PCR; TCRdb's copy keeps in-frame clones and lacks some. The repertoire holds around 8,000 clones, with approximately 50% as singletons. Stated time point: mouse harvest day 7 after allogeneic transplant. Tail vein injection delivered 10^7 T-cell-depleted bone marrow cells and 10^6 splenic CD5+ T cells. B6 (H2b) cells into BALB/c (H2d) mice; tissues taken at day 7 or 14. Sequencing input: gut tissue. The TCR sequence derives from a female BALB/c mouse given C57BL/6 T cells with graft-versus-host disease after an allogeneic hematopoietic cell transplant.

CDR3: CASKGNSYEQYF. The DNA read from the CDR3 is TGTGCCAGCAAGGGCAACTCCTATGAACAGTAC. The V and J genes are TRBV15 and TRBJ2-7; D gene uncertain. The CDR3 goes on 1 residue after the read ends, and that part is filled in from the germline J gene. V lost 7 bases and J 0 bases, leaving 7 bases between the germline ends. CDR1 SGHND and CDR2 FRSKSL come from the germline V gene. This CDR3 region has 12 residues.